Each of the 29 T cell receptor beta chains below was sequenced from the same sample in a study of Graves' ophthalmopathy and Graves' hyperthyroidism. RNA transcripts yielded amplified TCR beta CDR3 regions. Second-round multiplex PCR came after a first-round RT-PCR that employed HTBI primers. TCRdb redid the calling of the multiplex PCR reads with MiXCR, one entry per CDR3 protein. The repertoire holds under 800,000 distinct CDR3 sequences, with 20% to 25% as singletons. Sequencing was done on a sample of peripheral blood. The receptors originated from a woman under 30 with stable Graves' hyperthyroidism. Some clones in this sample may be carry-over from other donors' samples.

The chain links TRBV20-1 to TRBJ1-5; D gene unclear. Between the trimmed V and J ends, which lost 6 bases and 7 bases, there was a span of 10 bases. The CDR3 loop spans 11 amino acids. The germline V gene encodes CDR1 DFQATT and CDR2 SNEGSKA (reference sequence). CDR3 amino acids: CSATSGQPQHF. The CDR3 DNA is TGCAGTGCCACCTCGGGGCAGCCCCAGCATTTT.

This clonotype appeared many times. This chain connects TRBV7-2 to TRBJ2-5, with TRBD1 as a possible D gene (6 bases). The germline V and J ends were trimmed by 0 bases and 5 bases, with 19 bases remaining between them. Per germline, CDR1 SGHTA and CDR2 FQGNSA. This CDR3 has 17 residues. The CDR3 loop reads CASSLALVGGVSETQYF. In DNA, the CDR3 is TGTGCCAGCAGCTTAGCCTTAGTAGGGGGAGTCAGCGAGACCCAGTACTTC.

This clonotype was seen ten or more times. V is TRBV6-1 and J is TRBJ2-7; D remains unclear. CDR3 length: 14 residues. Per the germline V gene, CDR1 is MNHNS and CDR2 is SASEGT. Trimming cost V 7 bases and J 0 bases, with 13 bases left between them. The CDR3: CASTPGISSYEQYF. The CDR3 DNA follows: TGTGCCAGCACCCCAGGAATTAGCTCCTACGAGCAGTACTTC.

The chain couples TRBV12-3 or TRBV12-4 to TRBJ2-5, with D possibly being TRBD2 (6 bases). V was clipped by 2 bases and J by 5 bases, with 15 bases between them. CDR3 length: 15 amino acids. The CDR3, as DNA: TGTGCCAGCAGTTTATCATCGGGGGTCGGGGAGACCCAGTACTTC. Translating it yields CASSLSSGVGETQYF.

The gene calls are TRBV10-3 and TRBJ1-2; TRBD1 is a possible D gene (5 bases). Germline assignment: CDR1 ENHRY and CDR2 SYGVKD. The CDR3 contains 12 residues. V lost 3 bases and J lost 8, with 10 bases in between. The CDR3 protein is CAISEMGDGYTF. CDR3 sequence (DNA): TGTGCCATCAGTGAAATGGGGGACGGCTACACCTTC.

This clonotype was seen repeatedly, ten times or more. The chain employs TRBV27 and TRBJ2-7; no reliable D call. CDR3 size: 12 residues. V was pared by 7 bases and J by 3 bases, with 10 bases between. CDR1 is MNHEY and CDR2 is SMNVEV in the germline V gene (reference sequence). CDR3 coding DNA: TGTGCCAGCACGGGTCACAACTACGAGCAGTACTTC. It yields the protein CASTGHNYEQYF.

The chain combines TRBV29-1 with TRBJ2-7; 9 positions match TRBD2. Unmatched junction bases numbered 3, after V lost 6 bases and J lost 0 bases. Germline V lookup: CDR1 SQVTM, CDR2 ANQGSEA. CDR3 length: 13 residues. The CDR3 sequence: CSVGLANSYEQYF. Written as DNA, the CDR3 is TGCAGCGTCGGACTAGCGAACTCCTACGAGCAGTACTTC.

This clonotype was seen repeatedly, ten times or more. The genes are TRBV11-2 and TRBJ2-2; 10 bases align to TRBD2. The germline gives CDR1 SGHAT, CDR2 FQNNGV. The CDR3 totals 15 residues. J lost 7 bases, V lost 5 bases, and 7 bases had no gene match. The CDR3 bases are TGTGCCAGCAGCAATAGGCTAGCGGGAGTCGGGGAGCTGTTTTTT. Its translation: CASSNRLAGVGELFF.

This clonotype is a singleton in its sample. The gene calls are TRBV2 and TRBJ2-2; TRBD1 aligns across 8 bases. Germline V gene lookup returns CDR1 SNHLY and CDR2 FYNNEI. V lost 4 bases and J lost 15; bases outside the gene matches: 19. This CDR3 has 16 residues. CDR3 loop: CASSAPQGAWTGDLFF. Written as DNA, the CDR3 is TGTGCCAGCAGTGCCCCGCAGGGGGCGTGGACCGGGGACTTGTTTTTT.

This clonotype was counted at least ten times. The chain couples TRBV5-1 to TRBJ1-1; D call uncertain. V shed 4 bases and J shed 3 bases, with 13 bases lying between them. The CDR3 sequence is 14 residues long. Germline CDR1 reads SGHRS; CDR2 reads YFSETQ. The CDR3 nucleotides read TGCGCCAGCAGCCCGACGGAGATGTACACTGAAGCTTTCTTT. Protein product: CASSPTEMYTEAFF.

This chain uses TRBV6-1 with TRBJ2-7; D might be TRBD2 (5 bases). Germline CDR1 and CDR2: MNHNS and SASEGT. Trimming cost V 6 bases and J 2 bases, with 17 bases left between them. This CDR3 region has 15 residues. Written as DNA, the CDR3 is TGTGCCAGCAGACGGGGAGCGAACCTTCCCTACGAGCAGTACTTC. It is translated as CASRRGANLPYEQYF.

At least ten counts were recorded for this clonotype. This chain joins TRBV29-1 and TRBJ2-7, with D tentatively TRBD1 (5 bases). Germline V gives CDR1 SQVTM, CDR2 ANQGSEA. With 7 bases removed from V and 1 base from J, the gap between germline ends came to 17 bases. The CDR3 length is 14 residues. As DNA, the CDR3 is TGCAGCGCCGCAGGGTCTTCCAGTTCCTACGAGCAGTACTTC. Translated, it gives CSAAGSSSSYEQYF.

This clonotype was found many times. The CDR3 DNA follows: TGTGCCAGCAGTCCGGGGCCCGGACAGGGAGGTCAGCCCCAGCATTTT. Its protein product is CASSPGPGQGGQPQHF. The chain employs TRBV12-3 or TRBV12-4 and TRBJ1-5; 8 nucleotides agree with TRBD1. The trim removed 5 bases at V and 6 bases at J, leaving 12 bases unmatched. This CDR3 contains 16 residues.

The genes are TRBV28 and TRBJ2-7, with a tentative D call TRBD2 (5 bases). V lost 8 bases, J lost 0 bases, and 14 bases lay in between. Germline CDR1 and CDR2: MDHEN and SYDVKM. The CDR3 is made up of 14 amino acids. The CDR3 region is CASHAAVSSYEQYF. Written as DNA, the CDR3 is TGTGCCAGCCACGCAGCGGTTAGCTCCTACGAGCAGTACTTC.

This clonotype was recorded at least ten times. This chain joins TRBV20-1 and TRBJ1-6; D uncertain. Germline lookup yields CDR1 DFQATT and CDR2 SNEGSKA (reference sequence). This CDR3 is 13 amino acids long. Trimming removed 5 bases from V and 9 bases from J, with 14 bases in between. Written as DNA, the CDR3 is TGCAGTGCTCCCCATCTAGAGGGTTCACCCCTCCACTTT. Protein product: CSAPHLEGSPLHF.

This clonotype was observed at least ten times. J is TRBJ2-2 and V is TRBV24-1; tentatively, D is TRBD1 (5 bases). CDR3 size: 15 residues. Germline lookup yields CDR1 KGHDR and CDR2 SFDVKD. The germline V and J ends were trimmed by 0 bases and 7 bases, with 11 bases remaining between them. Written as DNA, the CDR3 is TGTGCCACCAGTGATTTGCCCAGGGTGGACGGGGAGCTGTTTTTT. Protein sequence: CATSDLPRVDGELFF.

Regarding this clonotype: An end of the junction does not agree with germline; a read error may underlie this. The chain links TRBV5-5 to TRBJ1-5; D not resolved. The germline gives CDR1 SGHKS, CDR2 YYEKEE (reference sequence). The CDR3 consists of 15 residues. The CDR3 protein is CASSLLTQLNQPQRF. In nucleotides, the CDR3 is TGTGCCAGCAGCTTATTAACCCAACTCAATCAGCCCCAGCGTTTT.

This clonotype was observed many times. This chain connects TRBV19 to TRBJ2-7, with TRBD1 identical over 8 bases. CDR3 size: 16 residues. Germline assignment: CDR1 LNHDA and CDR2 SQIVND (reference sequence). J lost 5 bases, V lost 3 bases, and 12 bases had no gene match. The CDR3 DNA reads TGTGCCAGTAGTATGGGGACAGGTAGGGGGTGGAACGAGCAGTACTTC. Translated: CASSMGTGRGWNEQYF.

The chain combines TRBV6-5 with TRBJ2-5, with no clear D. The CDR3 runs 17 residues. V lost 0 bases, J lost 2 bases, and 16 bases lay in between. Germline V gene lookup returns CDR1 MNHEY and CDR2 SVGAGI. The CDR3 spells CASSYSTGSFGQETQYF. CDR3 DNA sequence: TGTGCCAGCAGTTACTCGACTGGGTCTTTTGGACAAGAGACCCAGTACTTC.

This sequence joins TRBV6-5 and TRBJ1-3; D unclear. This CDR3 has 16 residues. Trimming took off 5 bases at V and 0 bases at J, with 14 bases between the two ends. From germline, CDR1 is MNHEY and CDR2 SVGAGI. The CDR3 bases are TGTGCCAGCAGTAGATCGGACCTCCTCTCTGGAAACACCATATATTTT. This gives the protein CASSRSDLLSGNTIYF.

This clonotype was observed at least ten times. The V and J genes are TRBV3-1 and TRBJ1-1, with D tentatively TRBD1 (6 bases). This CDR3 is built from 15 residues. Trimming took off 4 bases at V and 5 bases at J, with 17 bases between the two ends. The germline CDR1 and CDR2 sequences are LGHDT and YNNKEL (reference sequence). CDR3 loop: CASSRTTGGGTEAFF. CDR3 nucleotide sequence: TGTGCCAGCAGCCGCACTACCGGGGGCGGGACTGAAGCTTTCTTT.

In this sample, this clonotype turned up a few times. The chain couples TRBV6-1 to TRBJ1-1; D is undetermined. Germline loops: CDR1 MNHNS, CDR2 SASEGT. This CDR3 spans 13 amino acids. V was shortened by 2 bases and J by 6 bases, with 10 bases between the two germline ends. CDR3 in DNA: TGTGCCAGCAGTGAACAGGCAGACGCTGAAGCTTTCTTT. Translating gives CASSEQADAEAFF.

This clonotype has just a few counts. The genes are TRBV11-2 and TRBJ1-1; the D gene is possibly TRBD1 (6 bases). Germline V gene sequence: CDR1 SGHAT, CDR2 FQNNGV. V was clipped by 4 bases and J by 4 bases, with 10 bases between them. The CDR3 spans 13 residues. This CDR3 is CASSSQQGTEAFF. The DNA of the CDR3 is TGTGCCAGCAGCTCCCAACAGGGCACTGAAGCTTTCTTT.

This clonotype was seen at least ten times. This chain uses TRBV29-1 with TRBJ1-1; D uncertain. This CDR3 is built from 14 residues. Germline V gene lookup returns CDR1 SQVTM and CDR2 ANQGSEA. V lost 4 bases to trimming and J lost 5 bases, with 17 bases between them. The chain's CDR3 is CSVVDGRRRTEAFF. CDR3 nucleotides: TGCAGCGTTGTAGACGGACGCCGGAGGACTGAAGCTTTCTTT.

This clonotype was seen ten or more times. J is TRBJ2-5 and V is TRBV19; D ambiguous. This CDR3 contains 11 residues. The V gene lost 4 bases and the J gene lost 8 bases, with 8 bases spanning the gap. Germline assignment: CDR1 LNHDA and CDR2 SQIVND (reference sequence). CDR3 DNA sequence: TGTGCCAGTAGTACAACCCTAACCCAGTACTTC. It encodes CASSTTLTQYF.

This clonotype was seen ten or more times. The CDR3: CASGLSRGPIANYGYTF. The CDR3 nucleotides are TGTGCCAGCGGTTTGTCGAGGGGTCCTATAGCTAACTATGGCTACACCTTC. This chain links TRBV2 with TRBJ1-2; possibly TRBD1 for D (5 bases). Between the trimmed V and J ends, which lost 8 bases and 0 bases, there was a span of 22 bases. Germline CDR1 SNHLY, CDR2 FYNNEI. The CDR3 covers 17 residues.

Points on this clonotype: A read error is possible here, since a much larger clone lies one base away. This chain connects TRBV27 to TRBJ2-2; 8 bases align to TRBD1. Germline V gene sequence: CDR1 MNHEY, CDR2 SMNVEV (reference sequence). CDR3 size: 15 residues. The CDR3 coding sequence is TGTGCCAGCCGACCTGGACAGGGAGACGCCGGGGAGCTGTGTTTT. Protein product: CASRPGQGDAGELCF.

For this clonotype: Mismatch with germline at one junction end may stem from a read error. The chain joins TRBV3-1 to TRBJ1-1; D possibly corresponds to TRBD1 (5 bases). Germline V gives CDR1 LGHDT, CDR2 YNNKEL (reference sequence). This CDR3 contains 18 residues. Here the CDR3 DNA reads TGTGCCAGCAGCCGTGGGGGGAGCGGTTTCGGGAGAAACACTGAAACTTTCTTT. It codes for CASSRGGSGFGRNTETFF.

There are many counts of this clonotype. The chain is built from TRBV19 and TRBJ2-7, with a weak D call TRBD1 (6 bases). The CDR3 loop spans 13 amino acids. Trimming left V 1 base short and J 2 bases short, with 6 bases between. The germline V gene has CDR1 LNHDA and CDR2 SQIVND (reference sequence). DNA of the CDR3: TGTGCCAGTAGTATAGGGGACACCTACGAGCAGTACTTC. Amino acid sequence: CASSIGDTYEQYF. The full variable domain, completed using reference TRBV19 and TRBJ2-7, is DGGITQSPKYLFRKEGQNVTLSCEQNLNHDAMYWYRQDPGQGLRLIYYSQIVNDFQKGDIAEGYSVSREKKESFPLTVTSAQKNPTAFYLCASSIGDTYEQYFGPGTRLTVT.